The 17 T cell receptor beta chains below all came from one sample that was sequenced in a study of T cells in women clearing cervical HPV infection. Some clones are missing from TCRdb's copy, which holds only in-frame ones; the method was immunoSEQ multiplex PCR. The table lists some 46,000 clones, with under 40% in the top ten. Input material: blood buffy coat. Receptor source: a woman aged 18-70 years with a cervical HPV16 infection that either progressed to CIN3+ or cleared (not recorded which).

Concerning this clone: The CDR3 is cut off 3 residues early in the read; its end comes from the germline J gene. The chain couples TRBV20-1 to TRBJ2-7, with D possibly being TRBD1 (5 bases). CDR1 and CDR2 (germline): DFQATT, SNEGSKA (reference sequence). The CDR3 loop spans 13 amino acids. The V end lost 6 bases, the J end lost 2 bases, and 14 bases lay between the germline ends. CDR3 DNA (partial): TGCAGTGCAGCCCGGACACCTACCTACGAG. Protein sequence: CSAARTPTYE. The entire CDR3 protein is CSAARTPTYEQYF.

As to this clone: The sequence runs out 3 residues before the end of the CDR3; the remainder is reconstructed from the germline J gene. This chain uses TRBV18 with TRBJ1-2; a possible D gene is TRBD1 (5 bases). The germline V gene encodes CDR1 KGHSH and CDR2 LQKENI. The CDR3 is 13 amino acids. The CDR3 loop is CASSPRGEGGYTF. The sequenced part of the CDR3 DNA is TGTGCCAGCTCACCGAGGGGCGAAGGCGGC.

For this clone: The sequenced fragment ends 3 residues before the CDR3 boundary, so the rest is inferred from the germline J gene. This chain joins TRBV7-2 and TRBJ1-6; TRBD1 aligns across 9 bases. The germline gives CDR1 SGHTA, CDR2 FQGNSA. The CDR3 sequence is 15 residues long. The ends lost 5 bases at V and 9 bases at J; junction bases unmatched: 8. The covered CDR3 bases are TGTGCCAGCAGCCCATACACAGGGGGCAGTTCACCC. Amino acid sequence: CASSPYTGGSSP. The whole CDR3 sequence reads CASSPYTGGSSPLHF.

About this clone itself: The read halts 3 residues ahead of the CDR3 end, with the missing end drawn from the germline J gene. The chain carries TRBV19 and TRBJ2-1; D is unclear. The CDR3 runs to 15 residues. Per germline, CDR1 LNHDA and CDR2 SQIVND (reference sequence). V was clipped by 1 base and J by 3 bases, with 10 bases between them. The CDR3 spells CASSIGRALYNEQFF. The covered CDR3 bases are TGTGCCAGTAGTATAGGAAGGGCCCTCTACAATGAG.

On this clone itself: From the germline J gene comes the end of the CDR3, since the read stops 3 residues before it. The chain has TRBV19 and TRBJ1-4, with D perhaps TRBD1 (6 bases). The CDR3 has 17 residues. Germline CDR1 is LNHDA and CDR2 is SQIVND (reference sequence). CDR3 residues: CASSIGRGMAGANVLFF. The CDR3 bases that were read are TGTGCCAGTAGTATAGGGCGGGGGATGGCGGGGGCCAACGTA.

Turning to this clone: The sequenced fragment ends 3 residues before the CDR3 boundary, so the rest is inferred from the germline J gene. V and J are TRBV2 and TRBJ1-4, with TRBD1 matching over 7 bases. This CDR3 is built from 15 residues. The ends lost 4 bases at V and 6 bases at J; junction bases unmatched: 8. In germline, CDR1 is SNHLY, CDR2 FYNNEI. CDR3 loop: CASSGIRDRDEKLFF. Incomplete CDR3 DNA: TGTGCCAGCAGTGGTATCCGGGACAGAGATGAAAAA.

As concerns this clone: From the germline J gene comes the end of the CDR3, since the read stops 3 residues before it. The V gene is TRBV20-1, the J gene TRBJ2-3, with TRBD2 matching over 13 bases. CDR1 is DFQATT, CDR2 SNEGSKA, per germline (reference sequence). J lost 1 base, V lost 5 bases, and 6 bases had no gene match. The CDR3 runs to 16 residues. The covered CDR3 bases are TGCAGTGCTGGAGGACTAGCGGGGGAGCGCACAGATACG. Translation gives CSAGGLAGERTDT. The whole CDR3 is CSAGGLAGERTDTQYF.

CDR3 DNA, as far as it was read: TGTGCCAGTAGTATCTTCTCGGCTAGCGGATTTTACGAG. It yields the protein CASSIFSASGFYE. The whole CDR3 is CASSIFSASGFYEQYF. The gene calls are TRBV19 and TRBJ2-7, with 7 bases aligning to TRBD2. From the germline J gene comes the end of the CDR3, since the read stops 3 residues before it. The trim removed 3 bases at V and 4 bases at J, leaving 12 bases unmatched. This CDR3 is 16 amino acids long. Germline V gene data show CDR1 as LNHDA and CDR2 as SQIVND (reference sequence). Full variable domain (missing parts from reference TRBV19 and TRBJ2-7): DGGITQSPKYLFRKEGQNVTLSCEQNLNHDAMYWYRQDPGQGLRLIYYSQIVNDFQKGDIAEGYSVSREKKESFPLTVTSAQKNPTAFYLCASSIFSASGFYEQYFGPGTRLTVT.

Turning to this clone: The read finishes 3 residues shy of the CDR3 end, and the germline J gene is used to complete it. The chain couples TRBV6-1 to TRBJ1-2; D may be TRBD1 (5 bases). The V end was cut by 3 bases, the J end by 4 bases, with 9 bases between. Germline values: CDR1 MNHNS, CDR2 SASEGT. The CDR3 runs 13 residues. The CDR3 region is CASSEEGLYGYTF. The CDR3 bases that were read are TGTGCCAGCAGTGAGGAGGGGCTCTATGGC.

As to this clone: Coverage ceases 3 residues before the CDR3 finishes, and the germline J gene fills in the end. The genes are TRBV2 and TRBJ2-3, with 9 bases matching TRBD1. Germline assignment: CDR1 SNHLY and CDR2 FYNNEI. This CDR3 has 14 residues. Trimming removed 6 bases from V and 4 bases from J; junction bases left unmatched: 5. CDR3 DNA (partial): TGTGCCAGCAGCGGGACAGGGAGCCCAGATACG. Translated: CASSGTGSPDT. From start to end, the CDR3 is CASSGTGSPDTQYF.

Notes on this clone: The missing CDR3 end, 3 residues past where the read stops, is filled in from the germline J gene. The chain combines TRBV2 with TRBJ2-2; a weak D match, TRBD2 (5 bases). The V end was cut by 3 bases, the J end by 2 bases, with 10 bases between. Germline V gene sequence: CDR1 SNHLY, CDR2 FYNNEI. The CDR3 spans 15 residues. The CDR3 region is CASSDETTNTGELFF. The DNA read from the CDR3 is TGTGCCAGCAGTGATGAGACTACTAACACCGGGGAG.

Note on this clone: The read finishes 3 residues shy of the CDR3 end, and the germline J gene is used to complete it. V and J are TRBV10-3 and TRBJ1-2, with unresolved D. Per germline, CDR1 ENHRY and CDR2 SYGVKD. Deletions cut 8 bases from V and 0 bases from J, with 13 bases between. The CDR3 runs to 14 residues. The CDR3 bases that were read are TGTGCCATCTCCCCCCCCCAGTCTAACTATGGC. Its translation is CAISPPQSNYG. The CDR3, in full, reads CAISPPQSNYGYTF.

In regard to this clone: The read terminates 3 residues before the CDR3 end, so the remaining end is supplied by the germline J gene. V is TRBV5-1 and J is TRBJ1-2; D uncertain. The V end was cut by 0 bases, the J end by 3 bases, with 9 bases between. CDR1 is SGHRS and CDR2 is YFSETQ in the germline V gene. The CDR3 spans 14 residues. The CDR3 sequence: CASSLAITDYGYTF. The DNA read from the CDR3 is TGCGCCAGCAGCTTGGCCATTACAGACTATGGC.

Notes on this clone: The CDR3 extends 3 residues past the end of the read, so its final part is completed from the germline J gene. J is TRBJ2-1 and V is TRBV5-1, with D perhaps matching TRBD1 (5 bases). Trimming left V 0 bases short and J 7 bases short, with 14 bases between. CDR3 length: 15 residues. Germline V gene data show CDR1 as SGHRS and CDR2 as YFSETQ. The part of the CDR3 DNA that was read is TGCGCCAGCAGCTTGGGGCAGGGTATCTGGAATGAG. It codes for CASSLGQGIWNE. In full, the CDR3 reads CASSLGQGIWNEQFF. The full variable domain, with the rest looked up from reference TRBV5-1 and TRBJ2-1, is KAGVTQTPRYLIKTRGQQVTLSCSPISGHRSVSWYQQTPGQGLQFLFEYFSETQRNKGNFPGRFSGRQFSNSRSEMNVSTLELGDSALYLCASSLGQGIWNEQFFGPGTRLTVL.

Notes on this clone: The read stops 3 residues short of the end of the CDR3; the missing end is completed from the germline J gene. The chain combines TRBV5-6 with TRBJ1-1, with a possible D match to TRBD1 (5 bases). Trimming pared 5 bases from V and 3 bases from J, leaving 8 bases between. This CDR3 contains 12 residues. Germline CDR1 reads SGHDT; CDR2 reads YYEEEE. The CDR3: CASSHRYTEAFF. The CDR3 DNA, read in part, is TGTGCCAGCAGTCACAGGTACACTGAA.

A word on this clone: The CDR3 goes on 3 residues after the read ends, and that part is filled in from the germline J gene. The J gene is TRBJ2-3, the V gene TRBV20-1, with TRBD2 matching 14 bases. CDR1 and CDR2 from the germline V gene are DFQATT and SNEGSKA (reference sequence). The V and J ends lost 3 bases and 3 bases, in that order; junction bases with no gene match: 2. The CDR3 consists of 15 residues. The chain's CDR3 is CSARGTSGRTDTQYF. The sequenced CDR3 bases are TGCAGTGCTAGGGGGACTAGCGGGAGAACAGATACG.

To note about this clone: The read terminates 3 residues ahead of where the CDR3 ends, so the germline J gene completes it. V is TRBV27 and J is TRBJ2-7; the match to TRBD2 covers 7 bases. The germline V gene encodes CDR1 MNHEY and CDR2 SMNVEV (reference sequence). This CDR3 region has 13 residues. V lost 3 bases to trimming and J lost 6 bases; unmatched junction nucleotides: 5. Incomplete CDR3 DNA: TGTGCCAGCAGTTTGTCCTCGGGGGGCGAG. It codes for CASSLSSGGE. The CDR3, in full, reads CASSLSSGGEQYF.